The text below deals with one TCR beta chain. Its target is unknown. For a library built for alpha chains, this beta chain is a stray read; little rests on its size. The sample belongs to a study of glioma-infiltrating T cells. Trimming shortened V by 5 bases and J by 12 bases, and 16 bases separated the two germline ends. Germline CDR1 DFQATT, CDR2 SNEGSKA (reference sequence). CDR3 size: 11 residues. Broader study findings: Tissue-blood divergence was below expectation in non-neoplastic patients, above in gliomas. Very few CDR3 sequences were shared between tissue and blood.

Amplification of TCR alpha and beta CDR3 regions from RNA used iRepertoire nested multiplex PCR. Input was 100-400 ng of tissue mRNA or PBMC total RNA. TCRdb used MiXCR to reprocess the multiplex PCR reads, holding one entry per CDR3 protein. Found here are 3,500 to 4,000 distinct CDR3 sequences, 92% of them singletons; the top ten hold less than 30%. This clonotype was sampled from a human donor with low-grade glioma or glioblastoma, undergoing nonglioma brain surgery, or in good health (not recorded which). This chain joins TRBV20-1 and TRBJ1-1, with a tentative D call TRBD1 (5 bases). The sample was glioma tissue, nonneoplastic brain tissue, or PBMCs (not recorded which). The CDR3 loop reads CSAQDRDRTFF. The CDR3 DNA reads as TGCAGTGCTCAGGACCGGGACCGAACTTTCTTT.